This T cell receptor (beta chain) appears in the sequencing data of a study of graft-versus-host responses after intestinal transplantation. The overall study: Isolated intestinal, liver-intestinal, or multivisceral transplants were what recipients had. For two to three years after anti-thymocyte globulin induction, all recipients took tacrolimus and steroids. Findings and caveats of the study: Recipient-marrow GvH clones were detected, some having first appeared in ileum or blood. Peak levels of circulating GvH clones tracked with early post-transplant HvG declines.

Concerning this clone itself: Its specificity is not known.

Profiled with immunoSEQ multiplex PCR; TCRdb holds only in-frame clones, not every one. The profile shows 130,000 to 150,000 clones, about 90% of them singletons. Germline V CDR1 and CDR2: KGHSH, LQKENI. The CDR3 is 14 residues long. V lost 0 bases and J 3 bases, leaving 9 bases between the germline ends. J is TRBJ2-7 and V is TRBV18; no firm D call. This clonotype originated in a human donor who received an intestinal transplant. Sequenced material: unstimulated CD4+ T cells sorted from spleen or lymph node cells, taken before intestinal transplant. Here the CDR3 DNA reads TGTGCCAGCTCACCACCCATAAGTAGCTACGAGCAGTACTTC. It encodes CASSPPISSYEQYF. Full variable domain (rest looked up from reference TRBV18 and TRBJ2-7): NAGVMQNPRHLVRRRGQEARLRCSPMKGHSHVYWYRQLPEEGLKFMVYLQKENIIDESGMPKERFSAEFPKEGPSILRIQQVVRGDSAAYFCASSPPISSYEQYFGPGTRLTVT.